These 7 T cell receptor beta chains share one sample of origin, sequenced in a study of T cells in Graves' hyperthyroidism and ophthalmopathy (dated by TCRdb to about 2019). The library was built by means of multiplex PCR. Sequenced using an Illumina HiSeq 2000. Amplification of TCR beta CDR3 regions was carried out from RNA transcripts. The first round of RT-PCR for the TCR CDR3 was performed with the HTBI primer set and the Qiagen OneStep RT-PCR kit. TCRdb reworked the public reads: Q25 trimming with fastp, MiXCR clone assembly, productive beta chains retained. Each entry is one CDR3 protein sequence, shown with its most common DNA and genes. Here the sample has some 360,000 distinct CDR3 sequences; 14% occur a single time. The top ten clonotypes cover 9.5% to 12% of the sample. Sequenced input: blood. The source is a woman aged 60 to 75 with Graves' hyperthyroidism.

This clonotype was recorded a few times. V usage is TRBV5-1 and J usage is TRBJ2-3; D could derive from TRBD1 or TRBD2 (5 bases each). Germline-derived CDR1 and CDR2 are SGHRS and YFSETQ. With 4 bases removed from V and 0 bases from J, the gap between germline ends came to 9 bases. The CDR3 has 14 residues. The CDR3 nucleotides are TGCGCCAGCAGCGGGTGGGACAGCACAGATACGCAGTATTTT. It translates to CASSGWDSTDTQYF.

This chain connects TRBV12-3 or TRBV12-4 to TRBJ2-1; D not resolved. V gave up 2 bases and J gave up 7 bases, with 6 bases separating them. The CDR3 is made up of 12 amino acids. This CDR3 reads CASSLSFNEQFF. CDR3 nucleotides: TGTGCCAGCAGTTTAAGTTTTAATGAGCAGTTCTTC.

This clonotype has ten or more counts. V gene TRBV28 combines with J gene TRBJ2-7, with a possible D match to TRBD2 (6 bases). The V gene lost 4 bases and the J gene lost 2 bases, with 15 bases spanning the gap. Per the germline V gene, CDR1 is MDHEN and CDR2 is SYDVKM. This CDR3 has 15 residues. CDR3 amino acids: CASSSPSGVAYEQYF. The CDR3 DNA sequence: TGTGCCAGCAGTTCACCCTCGGGGGTTGCCTACGAGCAGTACTTC.

This clonotype came up many times. The rearrangement uses TRBV11-2 and TRBJ1-1, with D perhaps matching TRBD1 (5 bases). V was cut by 5 bases and J by 4 bases, with 14 bases left in between. From germline, CDR1 is SGHAT and CDR2 FQNNGV. CDR3 size: 14 residues. The CDR3 DNA sequence: TGTGCCAGCAGCCCTGGACACGGGGGCACTGAAGCTTTCTTT. Its protein product is CASSPGHGGTEAFF.

This clonotype was seen ten or more times. The rearrangement uses TRBV7-3 and TRBJ2-1; TRBD2 agrees at 11 bases. CDR3 length: 16 amino acids. Germline values: CDR1 SGHTA, CDR2 FQGTGA. Trimming removed 6 bases from V and 6 bases from J; junction bases left unmatched: 10. CDR3 nucleotide sequence: TGTGCCAGCAGTCCCCGGGCTAGCGGGAGGCGCAATGAGCAGTTCTTC. It specifies CASSPRASGRRNEQFF.

This clonotype was found many times. V is TRBV27 and J is TRBJ2-1; possibly TRBD1 for D (6 bases). Between the trimmed V and J ends, which lost 4 bases and 14 bases, there was a span of 18 bases. Germline V lookup: CDR1 MNHEY, CDR2 SMNVEV (reference sequence). The CDR3 totals 13 residues. In nucleotides, the CDR3 is TGTGCCAGCAGTTCGGTCCGGGACAAAGGGGAGTTCTTC. This codes for CASSSVRDKGEFF.

This clonotype showed up many times. V and J are TRBV11-2 and TRBJ2-1, with D possibly matching TRBD1 (6 bases). From germline, CDR1 is SGHAT and CDR2 FQNNGV. The CDR3 is 15 residues long. V was trimmed by 4 bases and J by 10 bases, leaving 20 bases between them. The CDR3 sequence: CASSYLKGSGTEQFF. The CDR3 bases are TGTGCCAGCAGCTACCTTAAGGGATCGGGGACAGAGCAGTTCTTC.